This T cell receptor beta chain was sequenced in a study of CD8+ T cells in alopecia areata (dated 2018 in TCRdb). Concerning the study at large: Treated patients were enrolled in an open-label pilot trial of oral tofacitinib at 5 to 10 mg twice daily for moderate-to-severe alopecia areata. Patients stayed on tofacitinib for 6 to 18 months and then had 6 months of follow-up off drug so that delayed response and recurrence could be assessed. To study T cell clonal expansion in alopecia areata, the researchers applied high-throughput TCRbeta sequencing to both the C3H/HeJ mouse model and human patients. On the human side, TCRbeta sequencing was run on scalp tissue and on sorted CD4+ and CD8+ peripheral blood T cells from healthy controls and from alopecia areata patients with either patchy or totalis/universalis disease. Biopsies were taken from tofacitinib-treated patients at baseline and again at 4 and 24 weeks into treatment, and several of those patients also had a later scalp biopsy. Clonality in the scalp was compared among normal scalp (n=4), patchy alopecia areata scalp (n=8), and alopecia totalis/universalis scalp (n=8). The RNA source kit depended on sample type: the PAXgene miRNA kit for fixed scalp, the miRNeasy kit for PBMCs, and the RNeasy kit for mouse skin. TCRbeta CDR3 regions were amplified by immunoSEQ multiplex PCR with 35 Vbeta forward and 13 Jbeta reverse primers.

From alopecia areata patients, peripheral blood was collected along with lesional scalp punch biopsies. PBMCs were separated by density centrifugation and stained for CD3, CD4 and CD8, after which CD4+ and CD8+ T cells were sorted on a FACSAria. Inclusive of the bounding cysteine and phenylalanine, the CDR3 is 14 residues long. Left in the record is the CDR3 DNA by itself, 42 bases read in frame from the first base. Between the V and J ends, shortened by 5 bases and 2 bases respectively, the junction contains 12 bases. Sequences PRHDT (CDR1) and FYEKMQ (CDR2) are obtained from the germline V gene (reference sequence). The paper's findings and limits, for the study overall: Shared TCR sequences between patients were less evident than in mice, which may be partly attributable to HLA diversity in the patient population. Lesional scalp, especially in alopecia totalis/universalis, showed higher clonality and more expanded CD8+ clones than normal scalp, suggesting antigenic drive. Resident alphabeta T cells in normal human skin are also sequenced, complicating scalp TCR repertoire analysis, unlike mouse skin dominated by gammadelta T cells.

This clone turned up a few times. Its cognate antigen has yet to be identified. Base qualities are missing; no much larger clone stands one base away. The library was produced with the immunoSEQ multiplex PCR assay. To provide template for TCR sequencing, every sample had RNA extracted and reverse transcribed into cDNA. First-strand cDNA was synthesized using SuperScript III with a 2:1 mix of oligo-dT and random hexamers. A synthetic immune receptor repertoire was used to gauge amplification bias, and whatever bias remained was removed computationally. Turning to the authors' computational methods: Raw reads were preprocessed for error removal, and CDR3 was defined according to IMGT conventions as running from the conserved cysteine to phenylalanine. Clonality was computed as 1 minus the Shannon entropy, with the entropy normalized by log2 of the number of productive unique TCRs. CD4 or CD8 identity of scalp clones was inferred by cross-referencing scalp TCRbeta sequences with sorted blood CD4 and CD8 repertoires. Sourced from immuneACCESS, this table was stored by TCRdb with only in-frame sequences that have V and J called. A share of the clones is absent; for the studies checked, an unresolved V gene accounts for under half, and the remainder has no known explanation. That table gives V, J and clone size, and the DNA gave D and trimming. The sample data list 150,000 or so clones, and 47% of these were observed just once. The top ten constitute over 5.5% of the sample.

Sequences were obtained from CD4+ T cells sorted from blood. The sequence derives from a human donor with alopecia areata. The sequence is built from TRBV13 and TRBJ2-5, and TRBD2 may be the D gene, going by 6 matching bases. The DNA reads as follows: TGTGCCAGCAGCGCGGGACTTTTACAAGAGACCCAGTACTTC. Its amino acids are CASSAGLLQETQYF.